One sample yielded the 20 T cell receptor beta chains listed below, sequenced in a study of vaccination effects on CD4 cells after COVID-19. Method: immunoSEQ multiplex PCR; TCRdb's copy keeps in-frame clones and lacks some. The table shows roughly 26,000 clones, with around 82% occurring only once. These receptors have no known antigen. Sequencing followed a ViraFEST assay step that expanded antigen-specific CD4+ T cells with viral peptide pools. Cells that had been cultured for 10 days were the source of isolated CD4+ T cells. PCR showed that the person got SARS-CoV-2 infection at some point between March and December 2020. This material consisted of CD4+ T cells from PBMCs cultured with HCoV-NL63 spike peptides, taken before COVID-19 vaccination. The receptors stem from a human donor who had a prior SARS-CoV-2 infection.

The chain recombines TRBV27 with TRBJ2-1, with TRBD2 as a possible D gene (6 bases). Per germline, CDR1 MNHEY and CDR2 SMNVEV (reference sequence). Trimming took 5 bases from V and 7 from J, leaving 12 bases between them. The CDR3 extends over 13 amino acids. CDR3 nucleotides: TGTGCCAGCAGTCTCCGCCGGGGGAATGAGCAGTTCTTC. Protein sequence: CASSLRRGNEQFF.

J is TRBJ1-1 and V is TRBV7-2, with TRBD1 matching over 7 bases. The germline V gene encodes CDR1 SGHTA and CDR2 FQGNSA. This CDR3 is 14 amino acids long. Losses at the gene ends were 5 bases for V and 4 bases for J; bases not matched to a gene: 7. CDR3 amino acids: CASSPRQGRTEAFF. The DNA of the CDR3 is TGTGCCAGCAGCCCTAGACAGGGTCGCACTGAAGCTTTCTTT.

V usage is TRBV30 and J usage is TRBJ1-2; 10 bases are a match to TRBD1. The CDR3 extends over 14 amino acids. V trimming: 5 bases; J trimming: 8 bases; junction bases outside the gene matches: 11. Germline V gene data show CDR1 as GTSNPN and CDR2 as SVGIG (reference sequence). The CDR3 is CAWGRDRGRGGYTF. The CDR3 region has the DNA TGTGCCTGGGGACGAGACAGGGGGCGAGGGGGCTACACCTTC. The variable domain in full, with the rest retrieved from reference TRBV30 and TRBJ1-2, is SQTIHQWPATLVQPVGSPLSLECTVEGTSNPNLYWYRQAAGRGLQLLFYSVGIGQISSEVPQNLSASRPQDRQFILSSKKLLLSDSGFYLCAWGRDRGRGGYTFGSGTRLTVV.

The chain carries TRBV5-4 and TRBJ2-5, with D unresolved. Germline-derived CDR1 and CDR2 are SGHNT and YYREEE (reference sequence). This CDR3 comprises 14 residues. V shed 0 bases and J shed 3 bases, with 9 bases lying between them. The CDR3 spells CASSLVGEEETQYF. CDR3 coding DNA: TGTGCCAGCAGCTTGGTAGGAGAAGAAGAGACCCAGTACTTC. Filled out from reference TRBV5-4 and TRBJ2-5, the complete variable domain reads ETGVTQSPTHLIKTRGQQVTLRCSSQSGHNTVSWYQQALGQGPQFIFQYYREEENGRGNFPPRFSGLQFPNYSSELNVNALELDDSALYLCASSLVGEEETQYFGPGTRLLVL.

The table lists this clone with a few counts. The chain employs TRBV2 and TRBJ2-7; 10 nucleotides match TRBD2. The germline CDR1 and CDR2 sequences are SNHLY and FYNNEI. Trimming removed 8 bases from V and 7 bases from J; junction bases left unmatched: 8. The CDR3 spans 13 residues. The CDR3 DNA sequence: TGTGCCAGCCGAGTGATAGCGGGGGGAGAGCAGTACTTC. This translates into CASRVIAGGEQYF.

The sample holds a few counts of this clone. The chain joins TRBV15 to TRBJ1-6; D may be TRBD1 (5 bases). From germline, CDR1 is LNHNV and CDR2 YYDKDF (reference sequence). The CDR3 spans 18 residues. V was cut by 1 base and J by 1 base, with 14 bases left in between. The CDR3 coding sequence is TGTGCCACCAGCAGAGGGACACCCCAAAGGTCCTATAATTCACCCCTCCACTTT. It yields the protein CATSRGTPQRSYNSPLHF. The whole variable domain, remainder taken from reference TRBV15 and TRBJ1-6, is DAMVIQNPRYQVTQFGKPVTLSCSQTLNHNVMYWYQQKSSQAPKLLFHYYDKDFNNEADTPDNFQSRRPNTSFCFLDIRSPGLGDTAMYLCATSRGTPQRSYNSPLHFGNGTRLTVT.

V and J are TRBV4-1 and TRBJ2-6; 7 nucleotides line up with TRBD2. Looked up from germline, CDR1 is MGHRA and CDR2 is YSYEKL. The ends lost 3 bases at V and 6 bases at J; junction bases unmatched: 14. This CDR3 region has 18 residues. The CDR3: CASSQKGRGIGEANVLTF. Here the CDR3 DNA reads TGCGCCAGCAGCCAGAAAGGGAGGGGAATAGGGGAGGCCAACGTCCTGACTTTC.

This clone was seen a handful of times. The V and J genes are TRBV7-2 and TRBJ2-1; D is ambiguous. The CDR3 has 15 residues. The V gene lost 5 bases and the J gene lost 1 base, with 12 bases spanning the gap. Germline values: CDR1 SGHTA, CDR2 FQGNSA. The CDR3, as DNA: TGTGCCAGCAGCCAGGCACGATGGTCCTACAATGAGCAGTTCTTC. Translated: CASSQARWSYNEQFF.

The CDR3 spells CASSLLRAGTNEQFF. CDR3 DNA sequence: TGTGCCAGCAGCCTACTTCGGGCGGGGACCAATGAGCAGTTCTTC. This chain joins TRBV7-2 and TRBJ2-1, with D maybe TRBD2 (6 bases). Germline assignment: CDR1 SGHTA and CDR2 FQGNSA. V was cut by 5 bases and J by 6 bases, with 17 bases left in between. The length of the CDR3 is 15 residues. Full variable domain (rest looked up from reference TRBV7-2 and TRBJ2-1): GAGVSQSPSNKVTEKGKDVELRCDPISGHTALYWYRQSLGQGLEFLIYFQGNSAPDKSGLPSDRFSAERTGGSVSTLTIQRTQQEDSAVYLCASSLLRAGTNEQFFGPGTRLTVL.

The sample holds one count of this clone. The chain combines TRBV7-8 with TRBJ2-3, with TRBD2 matching over 13 bases. Losses at the gene ends were 5 bases for V and 4 bases for J; bases not matched to a gene: 6. The CDR3 loop spans 16 amino acids. Germline V gene lookup returns CDR1 SGHVS and CDR2 FQNEAQ. This CDR3 is CASSGGLAGDSDTQYF. CDR3 in DNA: TGTGCCAGCAGCGGAGGACTAGCGGGAGATTCAGATACGCAGTATTTT.

CDR3: CASSLVGYAGELFF. The CDR3 bases are TGTGCCAGCAGCTTGGTGGGATATGCCGGGGAGCTGTTTTTT. The rearrangement uses TRBV5-4 and TRBJ2-2; D not resolved. The CDR3 contains 14 residues. V was trimmed by 0 bases and J by 6 bases, leaving 9 bases between them. The germline V gene encodes CDR1 SGHNT and CDR2 YYREEE (reference sequence).

The chain recombines TRBV7-9 with TRBJ2-1, with 15 bases identical to TRBD2. The CDR3 extends over 16 amino acids. The V gene's germline CDR1 is SEHNR and CDR2 FQNEAQ (reference sequence). Losses at the gene ends were 5 bases for V and 9 bases for J; bases not matched to a gene: 8. The CDR3 sequence is CASSTRTSGRAGEQFF. CDR3 DNA: TGTGCCAGCAGCACCAGGACTAGCGGGAGGGCCGGTGAGCAGTTCTTC.

This clone was detected only once. V is TRBV30 and J is TRBJ1-5; 8 bases line up with TRBD1. Germline V lookup: CDR1 GTSNPN, CDR2 SVGIG (reference sequence). V shed 2 bases, J shed 9 bases, and the junction held 9 bases outside the gene matches. The CDR3 extends over 14 amino acids. CDR3 amino acids: CAWSYGTGALPQHF. CDR3 DNA sequence: TGTGCCTGGAGTTACGGGACAGGCGCTTTGCCCCAGCATTTT.

This rearrangement joins TRBV7-2 to TRBJ1-2, with 7 bases aligning to TRBD1. This CDR3 contains 14 residues. The germline V gene encodes CDR1 SGHTA and CDR2 FQGNSA. Trimming at V came to 3 bases and at J to 7 bases, leaving 8 bases not matched to a gene. The CDR3 loop reads CASSFQGGVGGYTF. The CDR3 nucleotides read TGTGCCAGCAGCTTTCAAGGGGGCGTTGGTGGCTACACCTTC.

The V and J genes are TRBV7-2 and TRBJ2-7, with TRBD2 matching 10 bases. The CDR3 loop spans 16 amino acids. The trim removed 4 bases at V and 3 bases at J, leaving 9 bases unmatched. From germline, CDR1 is SGHTA and CDR2 FQGNSA. The CDR3 is CASSWGTGTSDYEQYF. The CDR3, as DNA: TGTGCCAGCAGCTGGGGGACCGGGACTAGCGACTACGAGCAGTACTTC.

This sequence joins TRBV27 and TRBJ1-4; the D gene is possibly TRBD1 (5 bases). The CDR3 contains 14 residues. Trimming cost V 2 bases and J 6 bases, with 10 bases left between them. Per the germline V gene, CDR1 is MNHEY and CDR2 is SMNVEV (reference sequence). This CDR3 reads CASSLAGLDEKLFF. The CDR3 nucleotides are TGTGCCAGCAGTTTAGCAGGGTTGGATGAAAAACTGTTTTTT.

The V call is TRBV6-5, the J call TRBJ1-1, with 7 nucleotides matching TRBD1. V shed 0 bases, J shed 0 bases, and the junction held 4 bases outside the gene matches. This CDR3 spans 16 amino acids. Per the germline V gene, CDR1 is MNHEY and CDR2 is SVGAGI. The CDR3 is CASSYSRDSMNTEAFF. The DNA for the CDR3 is TGTGCCAGCAGTTACTCGAGGGACAGCATGAACACTGAAGCTTTCTTT.

CDR3 coding DNA: TGCAGTGCTAGTATACCTACCACAGATACGCAGTATTTT. Its translation is CSASIPTTDTQYF. This chain uses TRBV20-1 with TRBJ2-3; D uncertain. Trimming took 3 bases from V and 2 from J, leaving 9 bases between them. CDR3 length: 13 residues. The V gene's germline CDR1 is DFQATT and CDR2 SNEGSKA (reference sequence).

The V gene is TRBV5-8, the J gene TRBJ1-5; weak D call: TRBD1 (6 bases). The CDR3 has 16 residues. V lost 6 bases and J lost 4, with 20 bases in between. The germline gives CDR1 SGHTS, CDR2 YDEGEE. The CDR3 spells CASNQRLGGTNQPQHF. The CDR3 DNA reads as TGTGCCAGCAACCAGAGATTGGGGGGGACAAATCAGCCCCAGCATTTT.

This rearrangement joins TRBV10-3 to TRBJ1-2; 9 bases are a match to TRBD1. The ends lost 1 base at V and 4 bases at J; junction bases unmatched: 7. Germline CDR1 ENHRY, CDR2 SYGVKD. The CDR3 is 16 residues long. The CDR3 bases are TGTGCCATCAGTGAGTTTCGGGACAGGGTGCCCTATGGCTACACCTTC. Protein product: CAISEFRDRVPYGYTF.